This T cell receptor beta chain was profiled in a study of beta chain features in type 1 diabetes. Points from the study as a whole: Within each of all four CD4+ subsets, Type 1 diabetes patients had TCRB CDR3s that were moderately but significantly shorter.

Germline V CDR1 and CDR2: MNHEY, SMNVEV (reference sequence). The ends were cut back, 2 bases at V and 4 bases at J, with 11 bases in the middle. The CDR3 length is 14 residues. Expressed TCRB transcripts were sequenced after all isolated RNA was converted to cDNA. Sequencing used immunoSEQ multiplex PCR; TCRdb keeps in-frame clones, though not all of them. In the table there are around 340,000 clones, roughly a fifth of which are singletons. About this clone itself: Antigen unknown.

The sequencing sample was made of naive CD4+ T cells from blood. The chain recombines TRBV27 with TRBJ1-1; D remains ambiguous. The sequence derives from a woman aged 18-30 years in good health. DNA of the CDR3: TGTGCCAGCAGTTTACGAGTGAGGCCCACTGAAGCTTTCTTT. Residues: CASSLRVRPTEAFF.